The following is a T cell receptor beta chain sequence with its context. Deletions cut 6 bases from V and 3 bases from J, with 11 bases between. This CDR3 is 13 amino acids long. The data stem from a study of blood T cell repertoires in COVID-19. On the study more broadly: T cells, B-cell-depleted T cells, or PBMCs provided the cDNA or gDNA that served as material.

Original data processing: Amplified reference gene primers provided the basis for estimating nucleated cell counts. Here immunoSEQ multiplex PCR was the method, and the copy in TCRdb shows in-frame clones only, minus some. The V and J calls and clone size come from that table; D and trimming were worked out from the DNA. The data contain a few hundred thousand clones, 65% to 85% of them singletons. This TCR came from a woman between 50 and 59 years old with acute or convalescent COVID-19. Sequencing was carried out using peripheral blood. The J gene is TRBJ1-1, the V gene TRBV12-3 or TRBV12-4; D gene uncertain. The CDR3 nucleotides read TGTGCCAGCAGATCCTCTGAGTACACTGAAGCTTTCTTT. Residues: CASRSSEYTEAFF.